This paragraph covers one T cell receptor beta chain sequence. Its specificity is not known. This specimen comes from a study of cytomegalovirus exposure and HLA in healthy donors. Study-level results: Reported findings show TCR beta sequences accurately forecast HLA-A and HLA-B alleles in most subjects.

Primers included in the PCR were 60 Vbeta and 13 Jbeta primers. The method was immunoSEQ multiplex PCR; TCRdb's version includes in-frame clones alone and lacks a portion of them. The table has 120,000 or so clones, 65% to 85% seen once. CDR1 MNHNY and CDR2 SVGAGI come from the germline V gene (reference sequence). V lost 0 bases and J lost 7; bases outside the gene matches: 3. CDR3 length: 15 amino acids. The chain joins TRBV6-6 to TRBJ1-4, with 9 nucleotides matching TRBD1. This TCR came from a man aged 18 to 30 in good health and CMV-seropositive. The sequenced material came from PBMCs. CDR3 residues: CASSYSRQGGEKLFF. The CDR3 region has the DNA TGTGCCAGCAGTTACTCGCGACAGGGGGGTGAAAAACTGTTTTTT.